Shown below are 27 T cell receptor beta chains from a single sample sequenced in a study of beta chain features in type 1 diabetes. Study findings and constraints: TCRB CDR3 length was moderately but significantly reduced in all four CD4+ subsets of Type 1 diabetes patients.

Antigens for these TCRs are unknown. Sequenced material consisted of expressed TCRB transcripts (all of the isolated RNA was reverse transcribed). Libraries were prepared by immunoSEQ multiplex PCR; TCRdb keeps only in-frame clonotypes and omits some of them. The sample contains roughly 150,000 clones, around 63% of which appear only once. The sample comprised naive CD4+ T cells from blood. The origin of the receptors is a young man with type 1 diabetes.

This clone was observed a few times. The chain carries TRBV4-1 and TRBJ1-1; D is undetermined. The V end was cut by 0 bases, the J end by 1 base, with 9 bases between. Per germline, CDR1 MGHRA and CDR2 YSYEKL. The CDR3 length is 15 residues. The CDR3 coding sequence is TGCGCCAGCAGCCAAGATCCAACTTCGAACACTGAAGCTTTCTTT. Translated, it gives CASSQDPTSNTEAFF.

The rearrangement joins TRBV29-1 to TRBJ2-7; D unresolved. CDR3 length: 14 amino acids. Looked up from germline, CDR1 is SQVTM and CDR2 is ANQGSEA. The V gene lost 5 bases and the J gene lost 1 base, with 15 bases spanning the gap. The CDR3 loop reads CSVSWDTTSYEQYF. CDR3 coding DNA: TGCAGCGTTAGCTGGGATACGACATCCTACGAGCAGTACTTC.

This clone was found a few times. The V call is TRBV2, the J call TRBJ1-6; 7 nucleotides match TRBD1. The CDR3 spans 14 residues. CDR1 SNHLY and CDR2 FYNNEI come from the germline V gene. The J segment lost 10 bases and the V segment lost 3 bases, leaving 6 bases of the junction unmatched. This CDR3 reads CASSDDRVGSPLHF. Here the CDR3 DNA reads TGTGCCAGCAGTGATGACAGGGTTGGATCACCCCTCCACTTT.

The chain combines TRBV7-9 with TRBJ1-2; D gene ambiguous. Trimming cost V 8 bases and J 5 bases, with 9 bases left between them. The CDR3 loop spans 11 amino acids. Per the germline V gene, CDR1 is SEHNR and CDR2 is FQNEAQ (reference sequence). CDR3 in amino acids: CASGPKYGYTF. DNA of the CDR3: TGTGCCAGCGGGCCGAAGTATGGCTACACCTTC.

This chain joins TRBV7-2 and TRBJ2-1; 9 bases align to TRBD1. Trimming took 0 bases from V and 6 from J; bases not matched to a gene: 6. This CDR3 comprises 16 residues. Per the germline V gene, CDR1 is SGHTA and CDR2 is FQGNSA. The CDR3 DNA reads TGTGCCAGCAGCTTAGCTCCGGGACAGGGCTTCAATGAGCAGTTCTTC. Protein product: CASSLAPGQGFNEQFF.

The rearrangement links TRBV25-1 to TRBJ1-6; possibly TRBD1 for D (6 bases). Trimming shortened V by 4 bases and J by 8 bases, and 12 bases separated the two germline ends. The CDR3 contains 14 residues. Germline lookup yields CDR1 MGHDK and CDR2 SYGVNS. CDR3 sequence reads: CASSVAGGHSPLHF. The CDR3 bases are TGTGCCAGCAGTGTGGCGGGGGGGCATTCACCCCTCCACTTT.

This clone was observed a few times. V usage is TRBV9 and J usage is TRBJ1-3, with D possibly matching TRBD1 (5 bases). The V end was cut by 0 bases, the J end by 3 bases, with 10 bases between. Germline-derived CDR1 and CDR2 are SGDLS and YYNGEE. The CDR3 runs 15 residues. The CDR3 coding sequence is TGTGCCAGCAGCGTAGAGGCAGGGAGTGGAAACACCATATATTTT. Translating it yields CASSVEAGSGNTIYF.

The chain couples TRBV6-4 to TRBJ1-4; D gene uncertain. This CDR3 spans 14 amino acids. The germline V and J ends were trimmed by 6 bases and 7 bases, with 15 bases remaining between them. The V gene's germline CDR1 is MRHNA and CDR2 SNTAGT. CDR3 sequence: CASSVTGNAEKLFF. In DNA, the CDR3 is TGTGCCAGCAGCGTGACGGGGAACGCTGAAAAACTGTTTTTT.

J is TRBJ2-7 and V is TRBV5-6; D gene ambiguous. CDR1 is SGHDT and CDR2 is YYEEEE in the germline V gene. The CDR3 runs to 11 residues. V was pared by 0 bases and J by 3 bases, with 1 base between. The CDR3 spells CASSLVYEQYF. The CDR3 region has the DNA TGTGCCAGCAGCTTGGTCTACGAGCAGTACTTC.

The CDR3 region is CASSQVYRETEAFF. CDR3 DNA sequence: TGCGCCAGCAGCCAAGTTTACAGGGAGACTGAAGCTTTCTTT. The chain recombines TRBV4-3 with TRBJ1-1, with a weak D call TRBD1 (6 bases). CDR1 LGHNA and CDR2 YSLEER come from the germline V gene. The CDR3 sequence is 14 residues long. V was clipped by 1 base and J by 5 bases, with 11 bases between them.

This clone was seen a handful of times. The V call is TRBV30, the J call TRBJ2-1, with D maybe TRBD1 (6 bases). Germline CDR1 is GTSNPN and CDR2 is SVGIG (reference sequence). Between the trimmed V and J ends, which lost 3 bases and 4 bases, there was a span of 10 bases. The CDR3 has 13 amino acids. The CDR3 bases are TGTGCCTGGAGCTCCGGACAGTACAATGAGCAGTTCTTC. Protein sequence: CAWSSGQYNEQFF.

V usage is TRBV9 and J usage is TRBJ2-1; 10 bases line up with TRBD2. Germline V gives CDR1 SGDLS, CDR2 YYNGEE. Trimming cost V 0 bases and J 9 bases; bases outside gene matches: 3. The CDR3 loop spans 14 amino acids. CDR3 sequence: CASSVVLAGAEQFF. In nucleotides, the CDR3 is TGTGCCAGCAGCGTAGTCCTAGCGGGGGCTGAGCAGTTCTTC.

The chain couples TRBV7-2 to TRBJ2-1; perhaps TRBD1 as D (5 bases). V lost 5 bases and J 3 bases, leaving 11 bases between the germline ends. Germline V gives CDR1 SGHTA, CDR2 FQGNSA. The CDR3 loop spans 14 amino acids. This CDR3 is CASSKQENYNEQFF. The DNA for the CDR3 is TGTGCCAGCAGCAAACAGGAGAACTACAATGAGCAGTTCTTC.

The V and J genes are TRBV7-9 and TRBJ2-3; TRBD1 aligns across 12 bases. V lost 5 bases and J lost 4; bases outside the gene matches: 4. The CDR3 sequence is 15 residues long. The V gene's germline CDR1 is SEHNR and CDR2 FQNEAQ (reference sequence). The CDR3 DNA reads TGTGCCAGCAGCGAGGGACAGGGGGCCGCAGATACGCAGTATTTT. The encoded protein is CASSEGQGAADTQYF.

CDR3 region: CASSLLGSTDTQYF. The CDR3 coding sequence is TGTGCCAGCAGTTTACTCGGGAGCACAGATACGCAGTATTTT. V and J are TRBV28 and TRBJ2-3; D not certain. CDR3 length: 14 amino acids. The germline V gene encodes CDR1 MDHEN and CDR2 SYDVKM. Trimming removed 2 bases at V and 0 bases at J, with 6 bases between.

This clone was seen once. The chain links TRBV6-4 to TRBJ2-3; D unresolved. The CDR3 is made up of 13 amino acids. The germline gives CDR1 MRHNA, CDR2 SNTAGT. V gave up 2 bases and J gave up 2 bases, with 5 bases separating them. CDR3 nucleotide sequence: TGTGCCAGCAGTGACCAGAACACAGATACGCAGTATTTT. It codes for CASSDQNTDTQYF.

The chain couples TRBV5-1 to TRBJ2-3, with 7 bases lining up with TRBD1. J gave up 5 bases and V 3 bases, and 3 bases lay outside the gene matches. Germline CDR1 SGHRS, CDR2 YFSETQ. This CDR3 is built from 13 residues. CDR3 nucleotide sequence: TGCGCCAGCAGCTCGAGGGGGCAAGATACGCAGTATTTT. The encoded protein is CASSSRGQDTQYF.

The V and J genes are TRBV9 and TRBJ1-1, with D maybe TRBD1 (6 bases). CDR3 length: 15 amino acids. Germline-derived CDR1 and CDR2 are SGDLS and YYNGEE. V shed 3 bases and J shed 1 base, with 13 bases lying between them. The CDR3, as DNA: TGTGCCAGCAGCGCCACAGGGAGCAGGAACACTGAAGCTTTCTTT. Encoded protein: CASSATGSRNTEAFF.

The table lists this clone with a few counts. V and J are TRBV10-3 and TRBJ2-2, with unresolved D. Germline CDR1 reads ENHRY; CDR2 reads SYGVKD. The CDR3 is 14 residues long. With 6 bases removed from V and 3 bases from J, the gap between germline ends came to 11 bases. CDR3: CAISPASHTGELFF. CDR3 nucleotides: TGTGCCATCAGCCCAGCCTCGCACACCGGGGAGCTGTTTTTT.

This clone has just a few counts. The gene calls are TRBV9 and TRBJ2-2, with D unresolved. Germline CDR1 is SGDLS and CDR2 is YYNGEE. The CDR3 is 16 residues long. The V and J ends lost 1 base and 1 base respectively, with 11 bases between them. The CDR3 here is CASSVTPPGNTGELFF. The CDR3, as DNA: TGTGCCAGCAGCGTAACCCCTCCAGGGAACACCGGGGAGCTGTTTTTT.

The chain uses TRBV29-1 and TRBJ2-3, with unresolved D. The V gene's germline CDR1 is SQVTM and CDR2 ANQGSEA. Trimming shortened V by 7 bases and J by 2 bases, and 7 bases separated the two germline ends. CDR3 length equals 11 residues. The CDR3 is CSARYTDTQYF. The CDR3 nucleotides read TGCAGCGCTCGCTACACAGATACGCAGTATTTT.

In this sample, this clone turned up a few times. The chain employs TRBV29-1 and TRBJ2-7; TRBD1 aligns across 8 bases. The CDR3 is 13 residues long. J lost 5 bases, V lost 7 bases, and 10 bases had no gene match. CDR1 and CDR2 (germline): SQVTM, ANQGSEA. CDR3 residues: CSAGRTGWNEQYF. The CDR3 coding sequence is TGCAGCGCTGGGCGGACAGGGTGGAACGAGCAGTACTTC.

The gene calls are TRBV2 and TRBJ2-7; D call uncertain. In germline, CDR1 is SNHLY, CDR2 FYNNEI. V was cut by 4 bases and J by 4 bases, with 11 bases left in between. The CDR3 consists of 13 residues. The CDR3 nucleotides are TGTGCCAGCAGTGGACTCTCTAATTACGAGCAGTACTTC. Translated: CASSGLSNYEQYF.

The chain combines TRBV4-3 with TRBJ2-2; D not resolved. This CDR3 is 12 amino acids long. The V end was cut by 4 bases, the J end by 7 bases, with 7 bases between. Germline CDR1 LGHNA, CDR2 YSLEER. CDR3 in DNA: TGCGCCAGCAGCCGTGGGGTCGGGGAGCTGTTTTTT. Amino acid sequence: CASSRGVGELFF.

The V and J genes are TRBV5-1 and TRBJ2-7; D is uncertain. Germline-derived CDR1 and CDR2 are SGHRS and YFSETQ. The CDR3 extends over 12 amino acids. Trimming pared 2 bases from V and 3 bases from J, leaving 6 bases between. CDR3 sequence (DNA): TGCGCCAGCAGCTTACACGGCTACGAGCAGTACTTC. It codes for CASSLHGYEQYF.

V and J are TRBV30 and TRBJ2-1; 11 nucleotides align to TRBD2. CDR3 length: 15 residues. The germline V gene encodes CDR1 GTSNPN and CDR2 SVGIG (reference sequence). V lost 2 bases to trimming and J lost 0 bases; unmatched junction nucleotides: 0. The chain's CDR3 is CAWSLAGGSYNEQFF. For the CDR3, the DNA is TGTGCCTGGAGTCTAGCGGGGGGCTCCTACAATGAGCAGTTCTTC.

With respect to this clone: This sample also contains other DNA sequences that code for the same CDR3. CDR3 region: CSASKRDEQFF. The CDR3 DNA follows: TGCAGTGCTAGTAAGAGGGATGAGCAGTTCTTC. The chain combines TRBV20-1 with TRBJ2-1; perhaps TRBD2 as D (5 bases). The CDR3 covers 11 residues. The germline V and J ends were trimmed by 3 bases and 8 bases, with 8 bases remaining between them. Germline V CDR1 and CDR2: DFQATT, SNEGSKA (reference sequence).